Shown below are 26 T cell receptor beta chains from a single sample sequenced in a study of T cells in Graves' hyperthyroidism and ophthalmopathy. RNA transcripts were the template for amplifying TCR beta CDR3 regions. When the TCR CDR3 underwent first-round RT-PCR, the HTBI primer set was used. One entry per CDR3 protein, called by TCRdb with MiXCR from the multiplex PCR reads. The table shows about 400,000 distinct CDR3 sequences, with 15% to 19% occurring only once. Sequenced input: blood. These receptors all stem from a young woman with Graves' hyperthyroidism that later progressed to Graves' ophthalmopathy.

This clonotype was observed at least ten times. The chain has TRBV2 and TRBJ2-5, with 8 positions matching TRBD1. This CDR3 comprises 15 residues. Germline lookup yields CDR1 SNHLY and CDR2 FYNNEI. The junction had 6 bases not matched to a gene; V was cut back by 5 bases and J by 1 base. The DNA for the CDR3 is TGTGCCAGCAGTTCGGACAGGGCATCCCAAGAGACCCAGTACTTC. This translates into CASSSDRASQETQYF.

This clonotype was counted ten times or more. This chain joins TRBV2 and TRBJ2-7; D may be TRBD1 (6 bases). V lost 2 bases, J lost 5 bases, and 10 bases lay in between. CDR3 size: 13 residues. Germline V CDR1 and CDR2: SNHLY, FYNNEI. For the CDR3, the DNA is TGTGCCAGCAGTGAAAACAGGGACCACGAGCAGTACTTC. Protein product: CASSENRDHEQYF.

The V and J genes are TRBV6-1 and TRBJ2-3; D is unresolved. Looked up from germline, CDR1 is MNHNS and CDR2 is SASEGT. The V end was cut by 8 bases, the J end by 6 bases, with 6 bases between. The CDR3 contains 10 residues. This chain's CDR3 is CASERDTQYF. The CDR3, as DNA: TGTGCCAGCGAAAGGGATACGCAGTATTTT.

J is TRBJ2-1 and V is TRBV10-3, with 8 bases matching TRBD1. This CDR3 region has 14 residues. CDR1 and CDR2 from the germline V gene are ENHRY and SYGVKD. After removal of 10 bases from V and 8 bases from J, the junction contained 13 bases not matched to a gene. The CDR3 reads CANRGQGEADEQFF. CDR3 coding DNA: TGTGCCAATCGCGGACAGGGTGAGGCGGATGAGCAGTTCTTC.

This clonotype has at least ten counts. CDR3 region: CASSDPGTGAYEQYF. The DNA of the CDR3 is TGTGCCAGCAGCGACCCCGGGACGGGGGCCTACGAGCAGTACTTC. The V call is TRBV6-2 or TRBV6-3, the J call TRBJ2-7, with D perhaps matching TRBD2 (6 bases). The CDR3 length is 15 residues. The germline V and J ends were trimmed by 6 bases and 2 bases, with 17 bases remaining between them. Germline lookup yields CDR1 MNHEY and CDR2 SVGEGT.

This clonotype was seen at least ten times. V usage is TRBV7-9 and J usage is TRBJ2-1; a possible D gene is TRBD2 (6 bases). The germline V and J ends were trimmed by 5 bases and 0 bases, with 8 bases remaining between them. The CDR3 contains 14 residues. Germline V gene lookup returns CDR1 SEHNR and CDR2 FQNEAQ (reference sequence). The CDR3 region is CASSPSVSYNEQFF. The CDR3 nucleotides read TGTGCCAGCAGCCCTAGCGTCTCCTACAATGAGCAGTTCTTC.

This clonotype was seen a few times. The V call is TRBV5-6, the J call TRBJ2-1; 7 positions agree with TRBD1. The CDR3 has 16 amino acids. V shed 0 bases and J 0 bases; nucleotides not matched to a gene: 3. Germline assignment: CDR1 SGHDT and CDR2 YYEEEE. CDR3 nucleotides: TGTGCCAGCAGCTTGGGAGGGACAGTCTCCTACAATGAGCAGTTCTTC. Protein: CASSLGGTVSYNEQFF.

V and J are TRBV6-6 and TRBJ1-2; possible D gene TRBD1, 6 bases. The germline V gene encodes CDR1 MNHNY and CDR2 SVGAGI (reference sequence). The CDR3 has 14 residues. V was trimmed by 2 bases and J by 4 bases, leaving 11 bases between them. In DNA form, the CDR3 reads TGTGCCAGCAGTTACCGGACAGCTAGCTATGGCTACACCTTC. It codes for CASSYRTASYGYTF.

This clonotype was counted ten times or more. This rearrangement joins TRBV6-2 or TRBV6-3 to TRBJ2-7, with D possibly TRBD2 on 5 matching bases. CDR3 length equals 14 residues. V was shortened by 6 bases and J by 2 bases, with 14 bases between the two germline ends. Germline-derived CDR1 and CDR2 are MNHEY and SVGEGT. CDR3 amino acids: CASSGIDITYEQYF. CDR3 coding DNA: TGTGCCAGCAGCGGGATAGACATTACCTACGAGCAGTACTTC.

In this sample, this clonotype turned up a few times. The chain has TRBV7-9 and TRBJ2-5; tentative D call: TRBD1 (6 bases). V lost 5 bases and J lost 4, with 14 bases in between. The CDR3 totals 14 residues. CDR1 is SEHNR, CDR2 FQNEAQ, per germline (reference sequence). CDR3: CASSKIQGTETQYF. The CDR3 DNA sequence: TGTGCCAGCAGCAAAATTCAGGGGACAGAGACCCAGTACTTC.

This clonotype has a handful of counts. In DNA, the CDR3 is TGTGCCAGCAGCACGGGACGGTCCGGGGAGACCCAGTACTTC. Its protein is CASSTGRSGETQYF. V gene TRBV5-4 combines with J gene TRBJ2-5; possibly TRBD1 or TRBD2 for D (5 bases each). The CDR3 covers 14 residues. Trimming shortened V by 4 bases and J by 5 bases, and 15 bases separated the two germline ends. Germline V gene lookup returns CDR1 SGHNT and CDR2 YYREEE (reference sequence).

This clonotype came up many times. The V call is TRBV7-9, the J call TRBJ2-5, with 9 nucleotides matching TRBD1. Germline V lookup: CDR1 SEHNR, CDR2 FQNEAQ (reference sequence). The CDR3 sequence is 15 residues long. V lost 3 bases and J lost 5; bases outside the gene matches: 7. The CDR3: CASSFGDRVIETQYF. CDR3 in DNA: TGTGCCAGCAGCTTCGGGGACAGGGTAATCGAGACCCAGTACTTC.

This clonotype was counted many times. This chain uses TRBV12-3 or TRBV12-4 with TRBJ2-3; maybe TRBD2 (6 bases). CDR3 size: 16 residues. V lost 7 bases, J lost 1 base, and 18 bases lay in between. The CDR3 sequence is CASTPTSYVGTDTQYF. The CDR3 nucleotides are TGTGCCAGCACCCCTACTAGCTACGTGGGCACAGATACGCAGTATTTT.

The CDR3 nucleotides read TGTGCCAGCAGCTTATTGGGACTAGCGGGGGACTATGGCGATGAGCAGTTCTTC. It translates to CASSLLGLAGDYGDEQFF. The J gene is TRBJ2-1, the V gene TRBV7-9, with 14 nucleotides matching TRBD2. CDR3 length equals 18 residues. Germline CDR1 and CDR2: SEHNR and FQNEAQ (reference sequence). Trimming removed 2 bases from V and 8 bases from J; junction bases left unmatched: 11.

In its sample, this clonotype was seen many times. The chain links TRBV2 to TRBJ1-5, with D possibly matching TRBD1 (5 bases). Deletions cut 7 bases from V and 0 bases from J, with 10 bases between. The CDR3 has 14 amino acids. Looked up from germline, CDR1 is SNHLY and CDR2 is FYNNEI. This CDR3 is CASMTDNSNQPQHF. The CDR3 DNA reads TGTGCCAGCATGACAGACAATAGCAATCAGCCCCAGCATTTT.

This clonotype has a handful of counts. The V and J genes are TRBV5-1 and TRBJ1-3; TRBD1 is a possible D gene (6 bases). Germline CDR1 SGHRS, CDR2 YFSETQ. This CDR3 spans 15 amino acids. V lost 2 bases to trimming and J lost 2 bases, with 11 bases between them. CDR3 in amino acids: CASSFTGTPGNTIYF. The CDR3 bases are TGCGCCAGCAGCTTTACAGGGACTCCTGGAAACACCATATATTTT.

This rearrangement joins TRBV6-1 to TRBJ2-1; D is possibly TRBD1 (5 bases). V shed 7 bases and J shed 7 bases, with 11 bases lying between them. The CDR3 is 12 residues long. The germline CDR1 and CDR2 sequences are MNHNS and SASEGT. DNA of the CDR3: TGTGCCAGCAAGGCGACAGAAAATGAGCAGTTCTTC. Translating it yields CASKATENEQFF.

This clonotype was seen only a few times. Since a much larger clone is just one base distant, this may be a read error. V is TRBV2 and J is TRBJ2-7, with 10 bases that match TRBD2. Germline lookup yields CDR1 SNHLY and CDR2 FYNNEI. This CDR3 has 14 residues. The CDR3 reads CANSDSGRASEQYF. In DNA, the CDR3 is TGTGCCAACAGTGACAGCGGGAGGGCTTCCGAGCAGTACTTC.

This clonotype was detected a few times. The V gene is TRBV5-1, the J gene TRBJ2-3; unclear D gene. This CDR3 has 12 residues. The germline gives CDR1 SGHRS, CDR2 YFSETQ. The ends were cut back, 5 bases at V and 8 bases at J, with 12 bases in the middle. The CDR3 sequence: CASRIPPATQYF. DNA for the CDR3: TGCGCCAGCAGGATCCCCCCGGCTACGCAGTATTTT. Supplemented by reference TRBV5-1 and TRBJ2-3, the full variable domain reads KAGVTQTPRYLIKTRGQQVTLSCSPISGHRSVSWYQQTPGQGLQFLFEYFSETQRNKGNFPGRFSGRQFSNSRSEMNVSTLELGDSALYLCASRIPPATQYFGPGTRLTVL.

This chain joins TRBV28 and TRBJ1-2, with D hard to call. This CDR3 is built from 13 residues. CDR1 MDHEN and CDR2 SYDVKM come from the germline V gene. The germline V and J ends were trimmed by 5 bases and 4 bases, with 11 bases remaining between them. The CDR3 DNA reads as TGTGCCAGCAGTGCCGGGCCCTTCTATGGCTACACCTTC. It specifies CASSAGPFYGYTF.

Of note for this clonotype: A read error may explain this, as a much larger clone is one base away. The V gene is TRBV30, the J gene TRBJ2-5, with D possibly being TRBD1 (6 bases). Germline V gene lookup returns CDR1 GTSNPN and CDR2 SVGIG (reference sequence). The CDR3 is made up of 14 amino acids. This CDR3 reads CAWSPGQLQEAQYF. The CDR3 DNA reads as TGTGCCTGGAGTCCAGGACAGTTGCAAGAGGCCCAGTACTTC.

This clonotype appeared a few times. This sequence joins TRBV2 and TRBJ2-1, with 15 bases lining up with TRBD2. This CDR3 spans 18 amino acids. J lost 5 bases, V lost 5 bases, and 10 bases had no gene match. Germline V gene lookup returns CDR1 SNHLY and CDR2 FYNNEI. The CDR3 sequence is CASSWGLAGGPPNNEQFF. The CDR3, as DNA: TGTGCCAGCAGTTGGGGACTAGCGGGAGGCCCACCGAACAATGAGCAGTTCTTC.

This clonotype was seen repeatedly, ten times or more. The rearrangement uses TRBV30 and TRBJ2-7; D uncertain. This CDR3 is 13 amino acids long. V lost 5 bases and J 3 bases, leaving 14 bases between the germline ends. The V gene's germline CDR1 is GTSNPN and CDR2 SVGIG (reference sequence). The CDR3 loop reads CAWGVGWGYEQYF. The CDR3 DNA follows: TGTGCCTGGGGCGTGGGTTGGGGCTACGAGCAGTACTTC.

At least ten counts were recorded for this clonotype. This rearrangement joins TRBV29-1 to TRBJ1-2; D perhaps matches TRBD1 (6 bases). Germline V CDR1 and CDR2: SQVTM, ANQGSEA. This CDR3 is built from 14 residues. The V end was cut by 2 bases, the J end by 5 bases, with 15 bases between. The CDR3 DNA reads as TGCAGCGTTGAATTGGAGGGGGAGGAGTATGGCTACACCTTC. Residues: CSVELEGEEYGYTF.

This clonotype was counted at least ten times. This chain's CDR3 is CATSRDRDRNYGYTF. CDR3 sequence (DNA): TGTGCCACCAGCAGAGACCGGGACAGAAACTATGGCTACACCTTC. The rearrangement links TRBV15 to TRBJ1-2; 7 bases align to TRBD1. CDR3 length: 15 residues. Germline values: CDR1 LNHNV, CDR2 YYDKDF (reference sequence). The V gene end was trimmed by 0 bases and the J gene end by 2 bases; junction bases not matched to a gene: 3.

In regard to this clonotype: A much larger clone lies a single base off, so this may be a read error. This chain uses TRBV28 with TRBJ2-7, with 12 bases identical to TRBD2. The CDR3 is 13 residues long. The junction had 6 bases not matched to a gene; V was cut back by 11 bases and J by 4 bases. Per germline, CDR1 MDHEN and CDR2 SYDVKM. The CDR3 DNA reads TGTGCCGGCCAACTAGCGGGAGGATACGAGCAGTACTTC. Translation: CAGQLAGGYEQYF.